The 16 T cell receptor beta chains presented below share a single source sample, sequenced in a study of OX40 agonist ivuxolimab in advanced cancers. Libraries were prepared by immunoSEQ multiplex PCR; TCRdb keeps only in-frame clonotypes and omits some of them. Of 65,000 or so clones in the sample, about 83% were seen once. The sequencing used CD4+ or CD8+ T cells sorted from blood, collected in a trial of the OX40 agonist ivuxolimab. Receptors were obtained from an adult with an advanced solid tumor such as melanoma, head and neck, liver or kidney cancer.

This rearrangement joins TRBV11-2 to TRBJ1-2, with D unclear. The germline V gene has CDR1 SGHAT and CDR2 FQNNGV. Trimming pared 4 bases from V and 5 bases from J, leaving 8 bases between. The CDR3 runs 12 residues. CDR3 amino acids: CASSSTDYGYTF. The CDR3 DNA reads as TGTGCCAGCAGCTCGACGGATTATGGCTACACCTTC.

The rearrangement joins TRBV6-5 to TRBJ2-5; D is unclear. This CDR3 is built from 14 residues. Trimming cost V 0 bases and J 7 bases, with 12 bases left between them. CDR1 and CDR2 (germline): MNHEY, SVGAGI. The CDR3 loop is CASSYSGPKATQYF. The CDR3 nucleotides read TGTGCCAGCAGTTACTCAGGGCCCAAAGCGACCCAGTACTTC.

V and J are TRBV5-6 and TRBJ2-5; D is possibly TRBD2 (6 bases). The V gene's germline CDR1 is SGHDT and CDR2 YYEEEE. V was shortened by 4 bases and J by 7 bases, with 11 bases between the two germline ends. CDR3 length: 12 amino acids. CDR3 nucleotide sequence: TGTGCCAGCAGCGGCCCGGGAGTGACCCAGTACTTC. Protein sequence: CASSGPGVTQYF.

This chain connects TRBV28 to TRBJ1-4, with D uncertain. Germline V gives CDR1 MDHEN, CDR2 SYDVKM. Trimming removed 6 bases at V and 6 bases at J, with 17 bases between. This CDR3 spans 15 amino acids. Written as DNA, the CDR3 is TGTGCCAGCAGCCCACCCCGACCGAGACATGAAAAACTGTTTTTT. This encodes CASSPPRPRHEKLFF.

V gene TRBV4-2 combines with J gene TRBJ2-5, with a weak D call TRBD2 (7 bases). CDR1 and CDR2 from the germline V gene are LGHNA and YNFKEQ. The CDR3 runs 16 residues. V gave up 3 bases and J gave up 5 bases, with 19 bases separating them. This chain's CDR3 is CASSQGGQAGKETQYF. The CDR3 nucleotides read TGTGCCAGCAGCCAGGGGGGGCAAGCGGGAAAGGAGACCCAGTACTTC.

This chain joins TRBV27 and TRBJ1-5; no definite D call. V lost 2 bases, J lost 6 bases, and 11 bases lay in between. This CDR3 spans 14 amino acids. Germline CDR1 MNHEY, CDR2 SMNVEV (reference sequence). The CDR3 here is CASSLGSTGQPQHF. As DNA, the CDR3 is TGTGCCAGCAGTTTAGGGTCGACGGGTCAGCCCCAGCATTTT.

The chain links TRBV5-5 to TRBJ1-2; D is uncertain. The CDR3 totals 15 residues. V lost 0 bases and J 8 bases, leaving 17 bases between the germline ends. The germline gives CDR1 SGHKS, CDR2 YYEKEE (reference sequence). CDR3 nucleotide sequence: TGTGCCAGCAGCTTGGAGGTCAGCTCCCGGAGGGGCTACACCTTC. Translation: CASSLEVSSRRGYTF.

This clone was seen once. The chain employs TRBV27 and TRBJ1-4; weak D call: TRBD1 (5 bases). This CDR3 is built from 13 residues. V was clipped by 10 bases and J by 3 bases, with 12 bases between them. Per germline, CDR1 MNHEY and CDR2 SMNVEV (reference sequence). Here the CDR3 reads CATSGTANEKLFF. CDR3 nucleotide sequence: TGTGCCACCTCGGGGACCGCTAATGAAAAACTGTTTTTT.

The chain employs TRBV5-1 and TRBJ2-3; TRBD1 agrees at 7 bases. The V gene's germline CDR1 is SGHRS and CDR2 YFSETQ. This CDR3 spans 17 amino acids. V trimming: 0 bases; J trimming: 1 base; junction bases outside the gene matches: 8. CDR3 in DNA: TGCGCCAGCAGCTTGGTAACCGGGACAGATCGCACAGATACGCAGTATTTT. This gives the protein CASSLVTGTDRTDTQYF. The full variable domain, with the rest looked up from reference TRBV5-1 and TRBJ2-3, is KAGVTQTPRYLIKTRGQQVTLSCSPISGHRSVSWYQQTPGQGLQFLFEYFSETQRNKGNFPGRFSGRQFSNSRSEMNVSTLELGDSALYLCASSLVTGTDRTDTQYFGPGTRLTVL.

V and J are TRBV5-1 and TRBJ2-7, with unresolved D. Trimming shortened V by 2 bases and J by 0 bases, and 9 bases separated the two germline ends. From germline, CDR1 is SGHRS and CDR2 YFSETQ. This CDR3 contains 14 residues. The CDR3 loop reads CASSFGPSSYEQYF. The CDR3 DNA follows: TGCGCCAGCAGCTTTGGACCAAGCTCCTACGAGCAGTACTTC.

The rearrangement uses TRBV6-1 and TRBJ2-4; the match to TRBD1 covers 8 bases. CDR3 size: 14 residues. The germline V gene encodes CDR1 MNHNS and CDR2 SASEGT. The V and J ends lost 2 bases and 8 bases, in that order; junction bases with no gene match: 5. The CDR3 region is CASSEQGARDIQYF. The CDR3 coding sequence is TGTGCCAGCAGTGAACAGGGGGCGAGGGACATTCAGTACTTC.

This clone came up a few times. The V and J genes are TRBV7-9 and TRBJ2-1; 9 nucleotides agree with TRBD2. The CDR3 runs 16 residues. J lost 7 bases, V lost 0 bases, and 7 bases had no gene match. Germline V gene lookup returns CDR1 SEHNR and CDR2 FQNEAQ (reference sequence). The CDR3 spells CASSLAASGTGNEQFF. The CDR3 region has the DNA TGTGCCAGCAGCTTAGCGGCTAGCGGGACGGGGAATGAGCAGTTCTTC.

This rearrangement joins TRBV30 to TRBJ2-3; D gene uncertain. Trimming took 0 bases from V and 6 from J, leaving 7 bases between them. CDR1 is GTSNPN, CDR2 SVGIG, per germline (reference sequence). The CDR3 has 12 residues. CDR3 amino acids: CAWSVLHDTQYF. The CDR3 bases are TGTGCCTGGAGTGTCCTTCATGATACGCAGTATTTT.

The chain uses TRBV5-1 and TRBJ2-3; D remains unclear. This CDR3 is 14 amino acids long. CDR1 and CDR2 (germline): SGHRS, YFSETQ. V dropped 3 bases and J dropped 2 bases, with 10 bases sitting between them. This CDR3 reads CASSSRTSTDTQYF. The CDR3 DNA is TGCGCCAGCAGCTCGCGGACGTCCACAGATACGCAGTATTTT.

This chain's CDR3 is CASSTGNEQFF. CDR3 nucleotides: TGTGCCAGCAGCACTGGCAATGAGCAGTTCTTC. J is TRBJ2-1 and V is TRBV11-1; D not resolved. Germline CDR1 is SGHAT and CDR2 is FQDESV (reference sequence). Between the trimmed V and J ends, which lost 5 bases and 6 bases, there was a span of 5 bases. The CDR3 contains 11 residues. Full variable domain (remainder filled in from reference TRBV11-1 and TRBJ2-1): EAEVAQSPRYKITEKSQAVAFWCDPISGHATLYWYRQILGQGPELLVQFQDESVVDDSQLPKDRFSAERLKGVDSTLKIQPAELGDSAMYLCASSTGNEQFFGPGTRLTVL.

This rearrangement joins TRBV7-9 to TRBJ2-5, with 7 bases identical to TRBD1. Germline lookup yields CDR1 SEHNR and CDR2 FQNEAQ (reference sequence). V shed 10 bases and J 5 bases; nucleotides not matched to a gene: 13. This CDR3 has 14 residues. The CDR3 here is CAIPTGALRETQYF. The CDR3 nucleotides are TGTGCCATCCCTACAGGGGCCCTCAGGGAGACCCAGTACTTC.